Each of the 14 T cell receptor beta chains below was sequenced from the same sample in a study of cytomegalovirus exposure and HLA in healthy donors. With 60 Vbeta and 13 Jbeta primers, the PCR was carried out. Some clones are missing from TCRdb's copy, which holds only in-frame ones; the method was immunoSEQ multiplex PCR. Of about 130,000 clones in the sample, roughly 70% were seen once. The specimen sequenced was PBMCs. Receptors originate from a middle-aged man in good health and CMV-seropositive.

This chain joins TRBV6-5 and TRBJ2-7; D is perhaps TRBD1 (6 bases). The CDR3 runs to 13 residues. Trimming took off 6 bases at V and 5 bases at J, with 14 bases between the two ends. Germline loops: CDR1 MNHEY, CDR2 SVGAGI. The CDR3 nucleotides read TGTGCCAGCAGGGGGCACAGGGTTCACGAGCAGTACTTC. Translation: CASRGHRVHEQYF.

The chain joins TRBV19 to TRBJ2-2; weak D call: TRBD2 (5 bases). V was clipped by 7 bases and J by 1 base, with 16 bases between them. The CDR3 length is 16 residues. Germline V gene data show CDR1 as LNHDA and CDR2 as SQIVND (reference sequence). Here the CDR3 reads CASTPLFGENTGELFF. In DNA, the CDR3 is TGTGCCAGTACCCCCCTGTTCGGGGAGAACACCGGGGAGCTGTTTTTT.

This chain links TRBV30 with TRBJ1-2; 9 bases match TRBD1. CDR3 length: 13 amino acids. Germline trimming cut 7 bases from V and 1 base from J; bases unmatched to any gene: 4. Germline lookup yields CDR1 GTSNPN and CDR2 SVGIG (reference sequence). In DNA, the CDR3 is TGTGCCTCGGCGGGACAGGGTAACTATGGCTACACCTTC. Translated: CASAGQGNYGYTF.

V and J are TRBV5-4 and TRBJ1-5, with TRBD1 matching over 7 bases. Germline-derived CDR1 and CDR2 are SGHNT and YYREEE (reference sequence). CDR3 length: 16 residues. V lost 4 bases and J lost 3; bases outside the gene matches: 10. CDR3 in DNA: TGTGCCAGCAGCGTACAGGGGCTTGGAGACAATCAGCCCCAGCATTTT. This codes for CASSVQGLGDNQPQHF.

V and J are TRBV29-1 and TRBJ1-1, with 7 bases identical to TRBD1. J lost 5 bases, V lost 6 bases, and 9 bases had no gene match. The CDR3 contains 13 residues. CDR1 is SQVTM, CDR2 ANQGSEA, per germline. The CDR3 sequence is CSVARTGWTEAFF. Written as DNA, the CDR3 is TGCAGCGTGGCGAGGACAGGATGGACTGAAGCTTTCTTT.

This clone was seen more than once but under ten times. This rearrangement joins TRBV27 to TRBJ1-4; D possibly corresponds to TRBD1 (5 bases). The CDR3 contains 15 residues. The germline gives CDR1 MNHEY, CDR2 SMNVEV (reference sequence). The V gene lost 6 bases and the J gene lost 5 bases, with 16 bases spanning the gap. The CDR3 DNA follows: TGTGCCAGCAGGGGGGGGATTGGACCGAATGAAAAACTGTTTTTT. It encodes CASRGGIGPNEKLFF.

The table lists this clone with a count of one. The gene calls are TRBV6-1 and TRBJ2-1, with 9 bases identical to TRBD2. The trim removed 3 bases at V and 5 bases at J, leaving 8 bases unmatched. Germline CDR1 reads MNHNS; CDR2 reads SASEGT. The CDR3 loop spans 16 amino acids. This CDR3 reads CASSELAGGYNNEQFF. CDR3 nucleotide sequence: TGTGCCAGCAGTGAGCTGGCGGGAGGGTACAACAATGAGCAGTTCTTC.

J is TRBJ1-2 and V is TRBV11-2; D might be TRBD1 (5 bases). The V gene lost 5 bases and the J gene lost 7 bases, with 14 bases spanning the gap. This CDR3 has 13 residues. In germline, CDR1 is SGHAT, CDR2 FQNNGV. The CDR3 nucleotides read TGTGCCAGCAGCGGCCGGGACGGGGGTGGCTACACCTTC. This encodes CASSGRDGGGYTF. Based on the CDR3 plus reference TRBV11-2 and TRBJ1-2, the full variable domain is EAGVAQSPRYKIIEKRQSVAFWCNPISGHATLYWYQQILGQGPKLLIQFQNNGVVDDSQLPKDRFSAERLKGVDSTLKIQPAKLEDSAVYLCASSGRDGGGYTFGSGTRLTVV.

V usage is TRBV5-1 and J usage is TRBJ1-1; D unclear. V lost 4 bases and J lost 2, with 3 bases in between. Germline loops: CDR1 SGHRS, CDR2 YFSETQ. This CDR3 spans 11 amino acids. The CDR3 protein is CASSLNTEAFF. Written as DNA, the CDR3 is TGCGCCAGCAGCCTAAACACTGAAGCTTTCTTT. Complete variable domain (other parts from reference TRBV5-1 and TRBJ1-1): KAGVTQTPRYLIKTRGQQVTLSCSPISGHRSVSWYQQTPGQGLQFLFEYFSETQRNKGNFPGRFSGRQFSNSRSEMNVSTLELGDSALYLCASSLNTEAFFGQGTRLTVV.

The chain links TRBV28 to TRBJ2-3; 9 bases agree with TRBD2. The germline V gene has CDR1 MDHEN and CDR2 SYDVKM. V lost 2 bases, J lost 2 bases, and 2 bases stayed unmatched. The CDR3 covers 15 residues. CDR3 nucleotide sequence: TGTGCCAGCAGTTTACCTAGCGGGGACACAGATACGCAGTATTTT. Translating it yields CASSLPSGDTDTQYF.

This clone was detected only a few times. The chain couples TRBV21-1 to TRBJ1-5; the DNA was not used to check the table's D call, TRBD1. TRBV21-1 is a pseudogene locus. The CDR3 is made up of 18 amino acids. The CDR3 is CASSKVDRGRRCNQPQHF. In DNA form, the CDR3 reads TGTGCCAGCAGCAAAGTAGACAGGGGGCGGCGGTGCAATCAGCCCCAGCATTTT.

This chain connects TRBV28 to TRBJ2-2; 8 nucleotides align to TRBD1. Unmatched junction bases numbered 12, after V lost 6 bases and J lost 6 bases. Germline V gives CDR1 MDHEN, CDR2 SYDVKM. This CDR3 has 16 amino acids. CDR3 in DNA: TGTGCCAGCAGGACAACAGGGGGGATTTGGGCCGGGGAGCTGTTTTTT. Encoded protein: CASRTTGGIWAGELFF. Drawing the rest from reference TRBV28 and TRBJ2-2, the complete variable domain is DVKVTQSSRYLVKRTGEKVFLECVQDMDHENMFWYRQDPGLGLRLIYFSYDVKMKEKGDIPEGYSVSREKKERFSLILESASTNQTSMYLCASRTTGGIWAGELFFGEGSRLTVL.

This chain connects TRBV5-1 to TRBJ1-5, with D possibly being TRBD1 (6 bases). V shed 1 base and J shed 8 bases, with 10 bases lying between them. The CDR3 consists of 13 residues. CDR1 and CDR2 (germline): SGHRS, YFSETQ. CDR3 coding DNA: TGCGCCAGCAGCTTGACAGGGTCAAAGCCCCAGCATTTT. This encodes CASSLTGSKPQHF.

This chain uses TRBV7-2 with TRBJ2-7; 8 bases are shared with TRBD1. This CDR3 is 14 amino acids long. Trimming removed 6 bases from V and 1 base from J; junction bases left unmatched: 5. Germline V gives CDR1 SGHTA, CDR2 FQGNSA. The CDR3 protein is CASRLDRASYEQYF. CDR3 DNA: TGTGCCAGCAGACTGGACAGGGCTTCCTACGAGCAGTACTTC.